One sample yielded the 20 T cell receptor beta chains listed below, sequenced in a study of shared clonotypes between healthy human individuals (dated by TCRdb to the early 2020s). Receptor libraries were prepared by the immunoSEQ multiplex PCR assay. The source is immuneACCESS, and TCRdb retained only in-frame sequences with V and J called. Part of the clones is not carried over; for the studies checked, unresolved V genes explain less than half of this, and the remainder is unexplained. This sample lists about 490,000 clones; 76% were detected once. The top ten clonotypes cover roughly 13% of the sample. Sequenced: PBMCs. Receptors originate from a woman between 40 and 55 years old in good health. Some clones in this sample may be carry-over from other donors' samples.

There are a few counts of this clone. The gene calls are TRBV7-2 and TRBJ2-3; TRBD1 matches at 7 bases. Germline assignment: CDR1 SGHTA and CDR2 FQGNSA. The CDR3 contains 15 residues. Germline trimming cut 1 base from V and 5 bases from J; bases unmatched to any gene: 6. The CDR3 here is CASSLGLGGQDTQYF. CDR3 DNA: TGTGCCAGCAGCTTAGGCCTAGGGGGCCAAGATACGCAGTATTTT. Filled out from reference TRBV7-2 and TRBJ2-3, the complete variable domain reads GAGVSQSPSNKVTEKGKDVELRCDPISGHTALYWYRQSLGQGLEFLIYFQGNSAPDKSGLPSDRFSAERTGGSVSTLTIQRTQQEDSAVYLCASSLGLGGQDTQYFGPGTRLTVL.

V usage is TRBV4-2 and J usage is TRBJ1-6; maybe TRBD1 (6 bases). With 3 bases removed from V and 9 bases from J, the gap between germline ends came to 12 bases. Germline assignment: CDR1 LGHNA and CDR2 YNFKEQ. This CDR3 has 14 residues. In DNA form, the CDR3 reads TGTGCCAGCAGCCAGGCAGGGGCAAGTTCACCCCTCCACTTT. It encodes CASSQAGASSPLHF.

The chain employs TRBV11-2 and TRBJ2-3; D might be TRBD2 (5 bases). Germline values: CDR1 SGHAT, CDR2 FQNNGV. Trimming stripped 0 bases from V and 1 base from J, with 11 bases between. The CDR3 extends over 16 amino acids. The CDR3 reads CASSLEWNSGTDTQYF. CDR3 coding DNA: TGTGCCAGCAGCTTAGAATGGAATAGCGGCACAGATACGCAGTATTTT.

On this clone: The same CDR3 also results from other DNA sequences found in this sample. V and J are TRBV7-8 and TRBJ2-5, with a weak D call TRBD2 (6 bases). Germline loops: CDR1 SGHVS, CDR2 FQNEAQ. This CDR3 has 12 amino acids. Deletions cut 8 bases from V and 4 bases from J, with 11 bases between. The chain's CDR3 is CASGGSGETQYF. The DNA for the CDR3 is TGTGCCAGCGGGGGGTCCGGAGAGACCCAGTACTTC.

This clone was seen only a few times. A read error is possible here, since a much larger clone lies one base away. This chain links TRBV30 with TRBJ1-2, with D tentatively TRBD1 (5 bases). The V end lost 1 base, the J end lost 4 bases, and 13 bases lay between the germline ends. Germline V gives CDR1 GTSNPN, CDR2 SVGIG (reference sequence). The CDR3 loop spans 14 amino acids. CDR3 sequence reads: CAWSDSGEAYGYTF. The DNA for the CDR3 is TGTGCCTGGAGTGACTCGGGGGAGGCCTATGGCTACACCTTC.

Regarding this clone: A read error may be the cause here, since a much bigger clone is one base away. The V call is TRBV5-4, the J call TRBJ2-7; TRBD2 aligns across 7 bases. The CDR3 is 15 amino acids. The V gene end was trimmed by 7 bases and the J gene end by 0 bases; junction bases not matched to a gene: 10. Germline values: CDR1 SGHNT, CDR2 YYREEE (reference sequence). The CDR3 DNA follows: TGTGCCAGCGGCTCCCCGGGACTATCCTCCTACGAGCAGTACTTC. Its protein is CASGSPGLSSYEQYF.

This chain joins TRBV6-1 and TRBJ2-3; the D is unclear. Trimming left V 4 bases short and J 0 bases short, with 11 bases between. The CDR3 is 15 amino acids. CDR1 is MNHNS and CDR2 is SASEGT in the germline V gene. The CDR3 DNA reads TGTGCCAGCAGTGTGGGAACAATTAGCACAGATACGCAGTATTTT. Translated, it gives CASSVGTISTDTQYF.

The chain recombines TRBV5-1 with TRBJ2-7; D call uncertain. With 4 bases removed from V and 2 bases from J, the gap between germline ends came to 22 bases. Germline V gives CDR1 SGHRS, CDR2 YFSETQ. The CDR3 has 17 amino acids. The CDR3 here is CASSPGKGAGLTYEQYF. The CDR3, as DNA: TGCGCCAGCAGCCCCGGCAAGGGTGCAGGCCTAACCTACGAGCAGTACTTC.

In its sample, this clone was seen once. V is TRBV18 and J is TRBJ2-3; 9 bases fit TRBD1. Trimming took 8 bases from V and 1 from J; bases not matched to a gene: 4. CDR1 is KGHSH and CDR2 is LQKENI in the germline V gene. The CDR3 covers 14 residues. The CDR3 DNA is TGTGCCAGCCCCGGGGACAGGGGCACAGATACGCAGTATTTT. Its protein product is CASPGDRGTDTQYF.

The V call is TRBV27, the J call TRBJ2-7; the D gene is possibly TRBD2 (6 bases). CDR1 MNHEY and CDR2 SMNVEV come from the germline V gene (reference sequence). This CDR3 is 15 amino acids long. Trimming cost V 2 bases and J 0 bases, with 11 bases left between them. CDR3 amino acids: CASSLGAGSSYEQYF. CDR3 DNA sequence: TGTGCCAGCAGTTTAGGGGCGGGAAGCTCCTACGAGCAGTACTTC.

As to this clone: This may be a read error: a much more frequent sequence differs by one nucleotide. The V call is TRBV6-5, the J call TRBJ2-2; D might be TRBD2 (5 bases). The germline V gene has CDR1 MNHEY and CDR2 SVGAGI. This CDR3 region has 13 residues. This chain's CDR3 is CASSYPISGELLF. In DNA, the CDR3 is TGTGCCAGCAGTTACCCTATTTCCGGGGAGCTGCTTTTT.

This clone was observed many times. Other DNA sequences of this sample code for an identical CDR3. CDR3 coding DNA: TGTGCCAGCAGTCGACTAGCGGGAGGCTACGAGCAGTACTTC. Translating it yields CASSRLAGGYEQYF. The chain couples TRBV6-1 to TRBJ2-7; the match to TRBD2 covers 13 bases. The CDR3 length is 14 residues. V lost 5 bases and J lost 3; bases outside the gene matches: 1. The germline gives CDR1 MNHNS, CDR2 SASEGT.

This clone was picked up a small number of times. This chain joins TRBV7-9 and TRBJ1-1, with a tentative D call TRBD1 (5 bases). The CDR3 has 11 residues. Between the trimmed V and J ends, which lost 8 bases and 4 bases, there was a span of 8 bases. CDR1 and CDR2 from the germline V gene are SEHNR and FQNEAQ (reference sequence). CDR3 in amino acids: CASGRATEAFF. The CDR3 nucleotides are TGTGCCAGCGGCAGGGCCACTGAAGCTTTCTTT.

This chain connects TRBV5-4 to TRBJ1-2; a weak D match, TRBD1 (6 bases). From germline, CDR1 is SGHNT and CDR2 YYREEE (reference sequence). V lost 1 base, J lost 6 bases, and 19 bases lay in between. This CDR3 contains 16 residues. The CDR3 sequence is CASSLLGVTGSDGYTF. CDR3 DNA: TGTGCCAGCAGCTTGTTGGGTGTAACAGGGTCGGATGGCTACACCTTC.

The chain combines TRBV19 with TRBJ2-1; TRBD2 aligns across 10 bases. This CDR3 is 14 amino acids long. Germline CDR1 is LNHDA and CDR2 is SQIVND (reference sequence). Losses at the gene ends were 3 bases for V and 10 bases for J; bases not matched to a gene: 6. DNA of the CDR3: TGTGCCAGTAGTATGACTAGCGGGTACGGAGAGCAGTTCTTC. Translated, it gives CASSMTSGYGEQFF.

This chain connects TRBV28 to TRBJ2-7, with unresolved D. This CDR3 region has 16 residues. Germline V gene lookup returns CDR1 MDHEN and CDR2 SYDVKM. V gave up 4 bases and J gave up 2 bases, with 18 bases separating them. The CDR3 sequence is CASSSSFMGNPYEQYF. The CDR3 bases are TGTGCCAGCAGTTCCTCCTTTATGGGGAACCCCTACGAGCAGTACTTC.

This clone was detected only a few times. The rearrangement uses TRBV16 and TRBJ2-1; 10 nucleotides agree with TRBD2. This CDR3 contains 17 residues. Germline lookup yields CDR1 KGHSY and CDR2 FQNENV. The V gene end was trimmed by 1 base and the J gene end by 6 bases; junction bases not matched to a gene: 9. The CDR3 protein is CASSQFSAGGPRNEQFF. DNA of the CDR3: TGTGCCAGCAGCCAATTTTCAGCGGGAGGGCCCCGCAATGAGCAGTTCTTC.

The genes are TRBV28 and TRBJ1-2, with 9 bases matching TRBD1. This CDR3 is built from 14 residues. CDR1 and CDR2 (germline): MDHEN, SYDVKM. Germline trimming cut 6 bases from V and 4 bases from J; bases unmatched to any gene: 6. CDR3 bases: TGTGCCAGCAGGTTACAGGGGGCGCCCTATGGCTACACCTTC. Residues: CASRLQGAPYGYTF.

As DNA, the CDR3 is TGTGCCAGCTCAGAACGACTAGGAGATACGCAGTATTTT. It encodes CASSERLGDTQYF. The V and J genes are TRBV18 and TRBJ2-3, with D perhaps matching TRBD2 (6 bases). Per the germline V gene, CDR1 is KGHSH and CDR2 is LQKENI. V was pared by 5 bases and J by 5 bases, with 11 bases between. The CDR3 sequence is 13 residues long.

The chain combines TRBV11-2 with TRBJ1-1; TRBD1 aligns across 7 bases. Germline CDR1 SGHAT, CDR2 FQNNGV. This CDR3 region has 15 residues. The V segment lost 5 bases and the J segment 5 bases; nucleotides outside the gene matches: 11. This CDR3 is CASSQRQGFPTEAFF. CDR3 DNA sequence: TGTGCCAGCAGCCAGCGACAGGGATTCCCAACTGAAGCTTTCTTT.